The present T cell receptor beta chain was sequenced within a study of cytomegalovirus exposure and HLA in healthy donors. As for the study in general: The 120 validation repertoires matched the 500 to 750 first-cohort repertoires in platform, a later analysis reported. Study-wide results and limits: Cytomegalovirus status, reportedly, was diagnosed with high specificity and sensitivity by the classifier. Altogether, some 170 TCR beta chains were recorded as cytomegalovirus-associated.

The table came from immunoSEQ multiplex PCR; TCRdb's copy has only in-frame clones and leaves some out. Of about 160,000 clones in the sample, about four fifths are singletons; the top ten hold roughly a tenth. In the case of this clone: Its antigen is not identified.

The CDR3 is 13 residues long. Germline V CDR1 and CDR2: MNHEY, SVGAGI. V gave up 6 bases and J gave up 3 bases, with 8 bases separating them. Sequencing was performed on PBMCs. This TCR was recovered from a man aged 25 to 40 in good health and CMV-seropositive. This chain uses TRBV6-5 with TRBJ1-4; possible D gene TRBD1, 6 bases. The CDR3 coding sequence is TGTGCCAGCAGAGCAGGGGCTAATGAAAAACTGTTTTTT. Its translation: CASRAGANEKLFF.